This is a list of T cell receptor beta chains from one sample in a study of blood T cells in healthy people across ages. In TCRdb, the 5' RACE reads were re-called with MiXCR into one record per CDR3 protein. Of roughly 1,100,000 distinct CDR3 sequences listed, approximately 25% were seen once; the top ten hold around 0.75%. These data also formed part of another study, on T cells of mothers and their children.

Sequenced material: blood. The receptor set was obtained from a girl aged 2 to 9 in good health. The CDR3 runs from the conserved cysteine through the conserved F or W. The D gene is left open where the match is weak. Clone size appears in some rows only: once, few, many, or a class for an expanded clone.

CDR3nt: TGTGCCAGCAGCCCTCTAGCGGGGGGACGCCTTGGCACAGATACGCAGTATTTT; CDR3aa: CASSPLAGGRLGTDTQYF; v_gene: TRBV4-2; j_gene: TRBJ2-3; d_gene: TRBD2; abundance: few
CDR3nt: TGCAGCGTTGAATCGGGGACAGGGGATGAGCAGTACTTC; CDR3aa: CSVESGTGDEQYF; v_gene: TRBV29-1; j_gene: TRBJ2-7; d_gene: TRBD1; abundance: -
CDR3nt: TGTGCCAGCAGTTTAGGCGGGAGGAGCGAGCAGTACTTC; CDR3aa: CASSLGGRSEQYF; v_gene: TRBV28; j_gene: TRBJ2-7; d_gene: TRBD2; abundance: many
CDR3nt: TGTGCCAGCAGTTTAGTTTGGGCGGGAGTGGGCACAGATACGCAGTATTTT; CDR3aa: CASSLVWAGVGTDTQYF; v_gene: TRBV27; j_gene: TRBJ2-3; d_gene: TRBD2; abundance: -
CDR3nt: TGTGCCAGCAGCCCTACAAATGTTGAGACCCAGTACTTC; CDR3aa: CASSPTNVETQYF; v_gene: TRBV11-2; j_gene: TRBJ2-5; d_gene: -; abundance: -
CDR3nt: TGTGCCATCGGACAGGCCTCTAATCAGCCCCAGCATTTT; CDR3aa: CAIGQASNQPQHF; v_gene: TRBV10-3; j_gene: TRBJ1-5; d_gene: TRBD1; abundance: few
CDR3nt: TGCAGCGTTGACTCTCGGGTGGGAGATACGCAGTATTTT; CDR3aa: CSVDSRVGDTQYF; v_gene: TRBV29-1; j_gene: TRBJ2-3; d_gene: -; abundance: -
CDR3nt: TGTGCCAGCAGCCCCGCCAGGGGCGGTACCTACGAGCAGTACTTC; CDR3aa: CASSPARGGTYEQYF; v_gene: TRBV14; j_gene: TRBJ2-7; d_gene: -; abundance: -
CDR3nt: TGTGCCAGCAGTTTGTACAGGGTGGAAGATACGCAGTATTTT; CDR3aa: CASSLYRVEDTQYF; v_gene: TRBV6-5; j_gene: TRBJ2-3; d_gene: -; abundance: few
CDR3nt: TGCGCCAGCAGCCATGTACTAGGAGACACCATATATTTT; CDR3aa: CASSHVLGDTIYF; v_gene: TRBV4-1; j_gene: TRBJ1-3; d_gene: -; abundance: -
CDR3nt: TGTGCCAGCAGTTACGGCGCGCGTTCACCCCTCCACTTT; CDR3aa: CASSYGARSPLHF; v_gene: TRBV6-2/TRBV6-3; j_gene: TRBJ1-6; d_gene: -; abundance: -
CDR3nt: TGTGCCAGCAGCTCGGGGAGCACAGATATGCAGTATTTT; CDR3aa: CASSSGSTDMQYF; v_gene: TRBV5-6; j_gene: TRBJ2-3; d_gene: -; abundance: few
CDR3nt: TGCGCCAGCAGCCAAGAAATAACTAGCTTGGAGACCCAGTACTTC; CDR3aa: CASSQEITSLETQYF; v_gene: TRBV4-1; j_gene: TRBJ2-5; d_gene: -; abundance: -
CDR3nt: TGTGCCAGCCGGACCCCGCTGGGCGAGCAGTACTTC; CDR3aa: CASRTPLGEQYF; v_gene: TRBV27; j_gene: TRBJ2-7; d_gene: -; abundance: few
CDR3nt: TGCGCCAGCAGCCAAGATAGGGCACCTGAGACCCAGTACTTC; CDR3aa: CASSQDRAPETQYF; v_gene: TRBV4-1; j_gene: TRBJ2-5; d_gene: -; abundance: few
CDR3nt: TGTGCCAGCAGCCTAGCTACAGGGGCGTATGAGCAGTTCTTC; CDR3aa: CASSLATGAYEQFF; v_gene: TRBV7-8; j_gene: TRBJ2-1; d_gene: TRBD1; abundance: few
CDR3nt: TGTGCCAGCAGTTCACAGGGGGCAAACTACAATGAGCGGTTCTTC; CDR3aa: CASSSQGANYNERFF; v_gene: TRBV6-2/TRBV6-3; j_gene: TRBJ2-5; d_gene: TRBD1; abundance: few
CDR3nt: TGTGCCAGCAGCTTAGCAATATCTAAGAACACCGGGGAGCTGTTTTTT; CDR3aa: CASSLAISKNTGELFF; v_gene: TRBV11-2; j_gene: TRBJ2-2; d_gene: -; abundance: few
CDR3nt: TGTGCCAGCAGCAGCTTTTCACAGGGGCCCTTCGGGACCCAGTACTTC; CDR3aa: CASSSFSQGPFGTQYF; v_gene: TRBV21-1; j_gene: TRBJ2-5; d_gene: -; abundance: -
CDR3nt: TGTGCCAGCAGTACGGGGTTCACAGATACGCAGTATTTT; CDR3aa: CASSTGFTDTQYF; v_gene: TRBV12-3/TRBV12-4; j_gene: TRBJ2-3; d_gene: -; abundance: -
CDR3nt: TGCAGCGCCTCCGGGACTAGCGGGACGGATGAGCAGTTCTTC; CDR3aa: CSASGTSGTDEQFF; v_gene: TRBV29-1; j_gene: TRBJ2-1; d_gene: TRBD2; abundance: -
CDR3nt: TGTGCCAGCAGTCCAGGCGGTCTTGGGGTGAACGAGCAGTACTTC; CDR3aa: CASSPGGLGVNEQYF; v_gene: TRBV5-6; j_gene: TRBJ2-7; d_gene: -; abundance: -
CDR3nt: TGCGCCAGCAGCTTCGGCGGGAGTATGAATGAGCAGTTCTTC; CDR3aa: CASSFGGSMNEQFF; v_gene: TRBV5-1; j_gene: TRBJ2-1; d_gene: TRBD2; abundance: few
CDR3nt: TGTGCCAGCAGCCTCCTCCGGTTAGACAGGGGCGGGGACACTGAAGCTTTCTTT; CDR3aa: CASSLLRLDRGGDTEAFF; v_gene: TRBV5-6; j_gene: TRBJ1-1; d_gene: TRBD1; abundance: -
CDR3nt: TGTGCCAGCAGCCCGGACAGGGAGTGGTCCACCATATATTTT; CDR3aa: CASSPDREWSTIYF; v_gene: TRBV7-9; j_gene: TRBJ1-3; d_gene: TRBD1; abundance: -
CDR3nt: TGCAGTGCTGTAGACCAATCCTACGAGCAGTACTTC; CDR3aa: CSAVDQSYEQYF; v_gene: TRBV20-1; j_gene: TRBJ2-7; d_gene: -; abundance: once
CDR3nt: TGTGCCAGCAGCCCGGGACAGGGAACCAATTCACCCCTCCACTTT; CDR3aa: CASSPGQGTNSPLHF; v_gene: TRBV28; j_gene: TRBJ1-6; d_gene: TRBD1; abundance: -
CDR3nt: TGTGCCAGCAGTTCAGGGACTAGCGGGGCAGAGACCCAGTACTTC; CDR3aa: CASSSGTSGAETQYF; v_gene: TRBV6-1; j_gene: TRBJ2-5; d_gene: TRBD2; abundance: -
CDR3nt: TGTGCCAGCTCACCGTCAAACCCAGGGCTCACCGAGGTGGATACGCAGTATTTT; CDR3aa: CASSPSNPGLTEVDTQYF; v_gene: TRBV18; j_gene: TRBJ2-3; d_gene: -; abundance: -
CDR3nt: TGCAGTGCTAGAGCCTTATACTTCCAAGAGACCCAGTACTTC; CDR3aa: CSARALYFQETQYF; v_gene: TRBV20-1; j_gene: TRBJ2-5; d_gene: -; abundance: many
CDR3nt: TGTGCCAGCAGCCATGCGGTACGGGGTGACTACGAGCAGTACTTC; CDR3aa: CASSHAVRGDYEQYF; v_gene: TRBV3-1; j_gene: TRBJ2-7; d_gene: -; abundance: few
CDR3nt: TGTGCCAGCAGTTCCAAATATGAGCAGTTCTTC; CDR3aa: CASSSKYEQFF; v_gene: TRBV12-3/TRBV12-4; j_gene: TRBJ2-1; d_gene: -; abundance: -
CDR3nt: TGTGCCAGCAGCGAACCAAGGGGCCCAGATACGCAGTATTTT; CDR3aa: CASSEPRGPDTQYF; v_gene: TRBV6-1; j_gene: TRBJ2-3; d_gene: -; abundance: few
CDR3nt: TGTGCCAGCAGTTTTATGGACAGCTCCTACGAGCAGTACTTC; CDR3aa: CASSFMDSSYEQYF; v_gene: TRBV28; j_gene: TRBJ2-7; d_gene: -; abundance: -
CDR3nt: TGTGCCAGTGGGGGAGACGGCAGCACAGATACGCAGTATTTT; CDR3aa: CASGGDGSTDTQYF; v_gene: TRBV19; j_gene: TRBJ2-3; d_gene: -; abundance: once
CDR3nt: TGTGCCAGCAGCCAAATCTTATGGACAGGGGCGAGGTTCTTC; CDR3aa: CASSQILWTGARFF; v_gene: TRBV3-1; j_gene: TRBJ2-5; d_gene: TRBD1; abundance: -
CDR3nt: TGCGCCAGCAGCGCGAACAGGGGGAACACTGAAGCTTTCTTT; CDR3aa: CASSANRGNTEAFF; v_gene: TRBV4-1; j_gene: TRBJ1-1; d_gene: TRBD1; abundance: few
CDR3nt: TGTGCCAGCAGCCCGGACCTAGCGGGGGGCGTATACGAGCAGTACTTC; CDR3aa: CASSPDLAGGVYEQYF; v_gene: TRBV5-6; j_gene: TRBJ2-7; d_gene: TRBD2; abundance: -
CDR3nt: TGCAGCGTTGATAGGGAAACTAGCGGCACCTACGAGCAGTACTTC; CDR3aa: CSVDRETSGTYEQYF; v_gene: TRBV29-1; j_gene: TRBJ2-7; d_gene: TRBD2; abundance: -
CDR3nt: TGTGCCAGCAGCTTAGAGGTAGCTCACAGCTCCTACAATGAGCAGTTCTTC; CDR3aa: CASSLEVAHSSYNEQFF; v_gene: TRBV11-2; j_gene: TRBJ2-1; d_gene: -; abundance: -
CDR3nt: TGTGCCACCAGTGACCTCCCCCGAGGGCCCCAGCATTTT; CDR3aa: CATSDLPRGPQHF; v_gene: TRBV24-1; j_gene: TRBJ1-5; d_gene: -; abundance: few
CDR3nt: TGTGCCAGCAGGCCTAGGGGGACTCCGAACTATGGCTACACCTTC; CDR3aa: CASRPRGTPNYGYTF; v_gene: TRBV7-3; j_gene: TRBJ1-2; d_gene: -; abundance: once
CDR3nt: TGCAGTGCTGCTAGCGAGCAAGAGACCCAGTACTTC; CDR3aa: CSAASEQETQYF; v_gene: TRBV20-1; j_gene: TRBJ2-5; d_gene: -; abundance: few
CDR3nt: TGTGCCAGTTCCCAGGAGAGGACGTCTGGAAACACCATATATTTT; CDR3aa: CASSQERTSGNTIYF; v_gene: TRBV19; j_gene: TRBJ1-3; d_gene: -; abundance: -
CDR3nt: TGCAGTGCGTCCGGGTTCGCAGGTGGCTACACCTTC; CDR3aa: CSASGFAGGYTF; v_gene: TRBV20-1; j_gene: TRBJ1-2; d_gene: -; abundance: -
CDR3nt: TGTGCCAGCAGCCTATACAGGGTAGGGAACACTGAAGCTTTCTTT; CDR3aa: CASSLYRVGNTEAFF; v_gene: TRBV6-5; j_gene: TRBJ1-1; d_gene: -; abundance: few
CDR3nt: TGTGCCAGCAGTCCTTTTGAGGACGGGCTCTACGAGCAGTACTTC; CDR3aa: CASSPFEDGLYEQYF; v_gene: TRBV12-3/TRBV12-4; j_gene: TRBJ2-7; d_gene: -; abundance: few
CDR3nt: TGCAGCGTTGACTCGGGGTCGGACTATGGCTACACCTTC; CDR3aa: CSVDSGSDYGYTF; v_gene: TRBV29-1; j_gene: TRBJ1-2; d_gene: -; abundance: -
CDR3nt: TGCAGCGTAGGCGGGGACTCGAAATCTAGCACAGATACGCAGTATTTT; CDR3aa: CSVGGDSKSSTDTQYF; v_gene: TRBV29-1; j_gene: TRBJ2-3; d_gene: -; abundance: -
CDR3nt: TGCGCCAGCAGCCAAGGGGGTCCGGGGTTCACAGATACGCAGTATTTT; CDR3aa: CASSQGGPGFTDTQYF; v_gene: TRBV4-3; j_gene: TRBJ2-3; d_gene: -; abundance: few
CDR3nt: TGTGCCAGTAGGCGAGCGGGAGGACTCTACAATGAGCAGTTCTTC; CDR3aa: CASRRAGGLYNEQFF; v_gene: TRBV19; j_gene: TRBJ2-1; d_gene: TRBD2; abundance: -
CDR3nt: TGCAGCATTGAAGAAGGGCTACGGGAGGATACGCAGTATTTT; CDR3aa: CSIEEGLREDTQYF; v_gene: TRBV29-1; j_gene: TRBJ2-3; d_gene: -; abundance: -
CDR3nt: TGCAGTGCTGTGGGGCCTAATAATGAAAAACTGTTTTTT; CDR3aa: CSAVGPNNEKLFF; v_gene: TRBV20-1; j_gene: TRBJ1-4; d_gene: -; abundance: few
CDR3nt: TGTGCCAGCAGCTGGGGACTAGCGGGGTACTACGAGCAGTACTTC; CDR3aa: CASSWGLAGYYEQYF; v_gene: TRBV7-3; j_gene: TRBJ2-7; d_gene: TRBD2; abundance: few